The next 7 T cell receptor beta chains were all read from a single sample in a study of CD8+ T cells in alopecia areata listed by TCRdb under 2018. Libraries were prepared through the immunoSEQ multiplex PCR assay. RNA was extracted from all samples and reverse transcribed into cDNA, which served as template for TCR sequencing. TCRdb carries this immuneACCESS record with in-frame sequences only. Its versions omit some clonotypes, under half of them owing to an unresolved V gene in the studies checked, with the rest unexplained. This sample is represented by about 220,000 clones; less than 75% of them were singletons. The ten largest clones take up approximately 1.4% of the sample. Reading the label with the study, this specimen's time point is: approximately 4 weeks on oral tofacitinib. This specimen's treatment or condition label, interpreted: oral pan-JAK inhibitor, 5-10 mg twice daily. This specimen was CD4+ T cells sorted from blood, taken at week 4, from a patient treated with tofacitinib. Receptor source: a human donor with alopecia areata.

V gene TRBV29-1 combines with J gene TRBJ2-1; D might be TRBD1 (6 bases). CDR1 SQVTM and CDR2 ANQGSEA come from the germline V gene. The CDR3 runs to 16 residues. V shed 1 base and J shed 0 bases, with 13 bases lying between them. CDR3 in amino acids: CSVEVGTTGSYNEQFF. The CDR3 DNA follows: TGCAGCGTTGAAGTAGGGACAACAGGCTCCTACAATGAGCAGTTCTTC.

The genes are TRBV10-2 and TRBJ2-5; the D is unclear. This CDR3 has 14 residues. Trimming removed 5 bases at V and 5 bases at J, with 15 bases between. CDR1 and CDR2 (germline): WSHSY, SAAADI. The CDR3 coding sequence is TGCGCCAGCAGTCCCGCGCAGCTGGTCGAGACCCAGTACTTC. The encoded protein is CASSPAQLVETQYF.

Only one count was recorded for this clone. This chain connects TRBV19 to TRBJ1-5, with no clear D. CDR3 length equals 14 residues. CDR1 and CDR2 (germline): LNHDA, SQIVND (reference sequence). Trimming pared 8 bases from V and 3 bases from J, leaving 14 bases between. The CDR3 loop reads CASGFGSNNQPQHF. In nucleotides, the CDR3 is TGTGCCAGTGGGTTCGGCAGCAACAATCAGCCCCAGCATTTT. Complete variable domain (other parts from reference TRBV19 and TRBJ1-5): DGGITQSPKYLFRKEGQNVTLSCEQNLNHDAMYWYRQDPGQGLRLIYYSQIVNDFQKGDIAEGYSVSREKKESFPLTVTSAQKNPTAFYLCASGFGSNNQPQHFGDGTRLSIL.

The chain joins TRBV29-1 to TRBJ1-2; 7 bases are a match to TRBD1. The CDR3 totals 12 residues. The V and J ends lost 4 bases and 4 bases, in that order; junction bases with no gene match: 3. In germline, CDR1 is SQVTM, CDR2 ANQGSEA. This CDR3 reads CSVGGTVYGYTF. CDR3 nucleotide sequence: TGCAGCGTTGGGGGGACAGTCTATGGCTACACCTTC.

The rearrangement joins TRBV7-2 to TRBJ2-6; D is unclear. Trimming cost V 1 base and J 1 base, with 11 bases left between them. Germline V gives CDR1 SGHTA, CDR2 FQGNSA. The CDR3 sequence is 17 residues long. Here the CDR3 DNA reads TGTGCCAGCAGCTTAGTGGGTGTCCGGTCTGGGGCCAACGTCCTGACTTTC. This encodes CASSLVGVRSGANVLTF.

The rearrangement links TRBV5-6 to TRBJ1-1; the D is unclear. The V gene's germline CDR1 is SGHDT and CDR2 YYEEEE. Trimming stripped 4 bases from V and 4 bases from J, with 11 bases between. This CDR3 contains 13 residues. CDR3 DNA: TGTGCCAGCAGCCCCCCGAGAGGCACTGAAGCTTTCTTT. This translates into CASSPPRGTEAFF.

This clone was seen more than once but under ten times. This chain uses TRBV11-2 with TRBJ2-1; possibly TRBD2 for D (6 bases). Trimming took off 5 bases at V and 8 bases at J, with 19 bases between the two ends. The CDR3 spans 15 residues. Germline values: CDR1 SGHAT, CDR2 FQNNGV. CDR3 nucleotide sequence: TGTGCCAGCAGCCTCGGGACTTCACGAGGCGATGAGCAGTTCTTC. Its translation is CASSLGTSRGDEQFF.